This T cell receptor (beta chain) was identified in a study of T cells in Graves' hyperthyroidism and ophthalmopathy. RNA transcripts gave rise to amplified TCR beta CDR3 regions. The study used the HTBI primer set for a first-round RT-PCR of the TCR CDR3. MiXCR was run by TCRdb on the multiplex PCR reads, yielding one entry per CDR3 protein. In the table there are approximately 360,000 distinct CDR3 sequences, about a sixth of which are singletons. General study points: In simple terms, a model built on 13 V-J features told ophthalmopathy apart from stable hyperthyroidism.

Trimming cost V 7 bases and J 4 bases, with 15 bases left between them. CDR3 length: 14 residues. CDR1 and CDR2 from the germline V gene are MGHRA and YSYEKL. Subjects aged 18 to 65 presented with newly diagnosed hyperthyroidism of less than 2 months' duration. Uncontrolled infections, other autoimmune diseases, pregnancy or lactation led to exclusion of patients. In this sample, this clonotype turned up a few times. Its specificity is not known. The receptor comes from a woman between 18 and 29 years old with Graves' hyperthyroidism that later progressed to Graves' ophthalmopathy. V usage is TRBV4-1 and J usage is TRBJ2-3; no clear D gene. The specimen was blood. The CDR3 is CASTPIMGADTQYF. For the CDR3, the DNA is TGCGCCAGCACCCCAATTATGGGCGCAGATACGCAGTATTTT.